The next 12 T cell receptor beta chains were all read from a single sample in a study of CD8 T cells in Susac syndrome. RNA totalling roughly 0.45 to 1 ug underwent reverse transcription with random hexamers. One entry per CDR3 protein results from TCRdb running MiXCR on the immunoSEQ multiplex PCR reads. Of more than 150,000 distinct CDR3 sequences listed, over 95% were seen once; the top ten hold 0.15%. Sequenced sample: CD8+ T cells from PBMCs. These receptors were taken from a human donor with multiple sclerosis.

This sequence joins TRBV20-1 and TRBJ2-5; no reliable D call. V dropped 0 bases and J dropped 5 bases, with 7 bases sitting between them. Germline V gives CDR1 DFQATT, CDR2 SNEGSKA (reference sequence). CDR3 length: 12 amino acids. CDR3 sequence (DNA): TGCAGTGCTAGAGAGCAGAGCGAGACCCAGTACTTC. This translates into CSAREQSETQYF.

The chain joins TRBV9 to TRBJ1-2; D remains unclear. The CDR3 contains 15 residues. Trimming left V 0 bases short and J 4 bases short, with 13 bases between. Germline V CDR1 and CDR2: SGDLS, YYNGEE. The CDR3 DNA sequence: TGTGCCAGCAGCGTAGCTGATAGGCCGCGCTATGGCTACACCTTC. Encoded protein: CASSVADRPRYGYTF.

V and J are TRBV20-1 and TRBJ2-1, with 7 bases fitting TRBD2. V was pared by 3 bases and J by 2 bases, with 4 bases of the junction left unmatched. This CDR3 is built from 14 residues. Germline V gene lookup returns CDR1 DFQATT and CDR2 SNEGSKA (reference sequence). The CDR3 sequence: CSASPGGTYNEQFF. The CDR3 nucleotides are TGCAGTGCTAGCCCGGGGGGAACCTACAATGAGCAGTTCTTC.

V and J are TRBV19 and TRBJ2-1; 16 bases agree with TRBD2. V shed 1 base, J shed 2 bases, and the junction held 5 bases outside the gene matches. The CDR3 runs to 19 residues. Germline V gene data show CDR1 as LNHDA and CDR2 as SQIVND (reference sequence). The CDR3 reads CASSIVGTSGGAPYNEQFF. The CDR3 nucleotides read TGTGCCAGTAGTATAGTGGGGACTAGCGGGGGGGCCCCCTACAATGAGCAGTTCTTC.

J is TRBJ2-3 and V is TRBV4-1; D not certain. From germline, CDR1 is MGHRA and CDR2 YSYEKL. The CDR3 sequence is 14 residues long. Trimming pared 0 bases from V and 0 bases from J, leaving 4 bases between. CDR3 nucleotides: TGCGCCAGCAGCCAAGAGAAGAGCACAGATACGCAGTATTTT. Translation gives CASSQEKSTDTQYF.

The chain has TRBV4-1 and TRBJ1-3; TRBD1 matches at 7 bases. The CDR3 extends over 15 amino acids. In germline, CDR1 is MGHRA, CDR2 YSYEKL. J was trimmed by 4 bases and V by 1 base; bases with no gene match: 4. The CDR3 DNA is TGCGCCAGCAGCCAAGTAGGGGGCACCGGAAACACCATATATTTT. Its translation is CASSQVGGTGNTIYF.

This clonotype has only one observation. Germline is not matched at one junction end, which may reflect a read error. The J gene is TRBJ2-5, the V gene TRBV7-7, with unresolved D. The CDR3 is 15 residues long. Germline values: CDR1 SSHAT, CDR2 FNYEAQ (reference sequence). The CDR3 loop reads CASSPTPGLKETQYF. Here the CDR3 DNA reads TGTGCTAGCAGCCCAACTCCCGGGCTAAAAGAGACCCAGTACTTC. Supplemented by reference TRBV7-7 and TRBJ2-5, the full variable domain reads GAGVSQSPRYKVTKRGQDVTLRCDPISSHATLYWYQQALGQGPEFLTYFNYEAQPDKSGLPSDRFSAERPEGSISTLTIQRTEQRDSAMYRCASSPTPGLKETQYFGPGTRLLVL.

This chain joins TRBV4-1 and TRBJ2-7; D call uncertain. The CDR3 runs 15 residues. Trimming cost V 0 bases and J 0 bases, with 9 bases left between them. Germline loops: CDR1 MGHRA, CDR2 YSYEKL. The CDR3 protein is CASSQESSTSYEQYF. The CDR3 DNA sequence: TGCGCCAGCAGCCAAGAGTCCAGTACCTCCTACGAGCAGTACTTC.

The V and J genes are TRBV12-3 or TRBV12-4 and TRBJ2-3; D is possibly TRBD1 or TRBD2 (5 bases each). Trimming pared 4 bases from V and 3 bases from J, leaving 8 bases between. This CDR3 spans 13 amino acids. CDR3 nucleotide sequence: TGTGCCAGCAGTTCGGGGCCGACAGATACGCAGTATTTT. It specifies CASSSGPTDTQYF.

The gene calls are TRBV30 and TRBJ1-4; no reliable D call. The CDR3 extends over 14 amino acids. V lost 1 base and J lost 4, with 10 bases in between. The germline gives CDR1 GTSNPN, CDR2 SVGIG (reference sequence). The CDR3 loop reads CAWSGLGVNEKLFF. In DNA form, the CDR3 reads TGTGCCTGGAGTGGGCTCGGAGTTAATGAAAAACTGTTTTTT.

The rearrangement uses TRBV25-1 and TRBJ2-2; unclear D gene. The germline gives CDR1 MGHDK, CDR2 SYGVNS. The length of the CDR3 is 12 residues. CDR3 in DNA: TGTGATGAGAAAGCCGGCGGCGGGGAGCTGTTTTTT. Amino acids: CDEKAGGGELFF. Complete variable domain (other parts from reference TRBV25-1 and TRBJ2-2): EADIYQTPRYLVIGTGKKITLECSQTMGHDKMYWYQQDPGMELHLIHYSYGVNSTEKGDLSSESTVSRIRTEHFPLTLESARPSHTSQYLCDEKAGGGELFFGEGSRLTVL.

The CDR3 DNA follows: TGTGCCAGCAGCCAAGATTCGTCAGGTTCTGGGGCCAACGTCCTGACTTTC. Residues: CASSQDSSGSGANVLTF. The chain has TRBV3-1 and TRBJ2-6; D is ambiguous. Germline CDR1 reads LGHDT; CDR2 reads YNNKEL (reference sequence). The CDR3 totals 17 residues. V lost 0 bases and J 1 base, leaving 10 bases between the germline ends.